This TCR beta chain was sequenced during a study of radiation and T cells in renal cell carcinoma. The V gene's germline CDR1 is SEHNR and CDR2 FQNEAQ (reference sequence). The V and J ends lost 5 bases and 2 bases respectively, with 9 bases between them. The CDR3 runs 13 residues. Time point denoted: blood 2 weeks post-SBRT. Indicated treatment: 15 Gy SBRT to primary tumor, nephrectomy 4 weeks later. The tumor was a clear cell renal cell carcinoma. Repertoires were generated with immunoSEQ multiplex PCR, while TCRdb's copy carries only in-frame clones and drops some. The data hold some 130,000 clones, with roughly 77% observed a single time.

This sample comprised blood, obtained from a patient whose treatment included radiotherapy and nephrectomy. The chain joins TRBV7-9 to TRBJ2-5; D gene ambiguous. The sequence was obtained from a woman in her sixties with renal cell carcinoma. CDR3 region: CASSPQIQETQYF. The CDR3 DNA follows: TGTGCCAGCAGCCCACAGATACAAGAGACCCAGTACTTC.